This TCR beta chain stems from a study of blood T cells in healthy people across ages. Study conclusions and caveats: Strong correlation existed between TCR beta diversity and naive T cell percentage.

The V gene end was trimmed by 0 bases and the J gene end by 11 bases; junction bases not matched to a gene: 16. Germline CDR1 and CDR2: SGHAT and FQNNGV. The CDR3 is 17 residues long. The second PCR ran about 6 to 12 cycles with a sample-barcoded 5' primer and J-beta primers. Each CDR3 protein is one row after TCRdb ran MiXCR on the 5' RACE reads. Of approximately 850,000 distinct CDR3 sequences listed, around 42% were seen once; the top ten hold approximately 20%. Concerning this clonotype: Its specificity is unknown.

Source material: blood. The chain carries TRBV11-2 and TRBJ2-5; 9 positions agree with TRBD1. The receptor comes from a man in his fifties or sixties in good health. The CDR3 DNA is TGTGCCAGCAGCTTAGATTACAGGGGGCGTTCCCACAATGAGCAGTACTTC. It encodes CASSLDYRGRSHNEQYF.